Listed here are 20 T cell receptor beta chains from one sample, sequenced in a study of T cells in Graves' hyperthyroidism and ophthalmopathy. TCR beta CDR3 sequences were amplified from RNA transcripts. The HTBI primer set drove a first-round RT-PCR of the TCR CDR3. TCRdb ran MiXCR on the multiplex PCR reads and lists one entry per CDR3 protein. Found here are about 400,000 distinct CDR3 sequences, about 15% of them singletons; the top ten hold roughly 25%. The sequencing sample was made of blood. The source of these receptors is a woman between 18 and 29 years old with Graves' hyperthyroidism that later progressed to Graves' ophthalmopathy.

This clonotype was found many times. The chain carries TRBV27 and TRBJ2-5, with D perhaps being TRBD1 or TRBD2 (5 bases each). Germline-derived CDR1 and CDR2 are MNHEY and SMNVEV (reference sequence). The CDR3 is made up of 14 amino acids. V shed 7 bases and J shed 4 bases, with 16 bases lying between them. This chain's CDR3 is CASTPRQGRETQYF. The DNA for the CDR3 is TGTGCCAGCACTCCCCGGCAGGGACGAGAGACCCAGTACTTC.

This clonotype was seen ten or more times. The rearrangement links TRBV28 to TRBJ2-7; TRBD2 matches 9 bases. Germline CDR1 is MDHEN and CDR2 is SYDVKM. The V segment lost 6 bases and the J segment 3 bases; nucleotides outside the gene matches: 12. This CDR3 has 16 residues. In DNA, the CDR3 is TGTGCCAGCAGCCCAAATCGACTAGCGGAAATCTACGAGCAGTACTTC. This translates into CASSPNRLAEIYEQYF.

Remarks on this clonotype: Possible read error: a much larger clone is one base away. The chain's CDR3 is CAGSQGLGGEQYF. For the CDR3, the DNA is TGTGCCGGCAGCCAAGGGCTCGGGGGCGAGCAGTACTTC. The chain combines TRBV3-1 with TRBJ2-7; a possible D gene is TRBD2 (6 bases). Looked up from germline, CDR1 is LGHDT and CDR2 is YNNKEL (reference sequence). The CDR3 is made up of 13 amino acids.

Many counts were recorded for this clonotype. The chain has TRBV2 and TRBJ2-7; 14 positions agree with TRBD2. CDR1 is SNHLY and CDR2 is FYNNEI in the germline V gene. This CDR3 has 15 amino acids. J gave up 3 bases and V 6 bases, and 4 bases lay outside the gene matches. The CDR3 here is CASSRGTSGSYEQYF. DNA for the CDR3: TGTGCCAGCAGCCGAGGGACTAGCGGGAGCTACGAGCAGTACTTC.

There are many counts of this clonotype. The chain is built from TRBV9 and TRBJ2-1; TRBD1 might be the D (5 bases). Germline V gene sequence: CDR1 SGDLS, CDR2 YYNGEE. This CDR3 is 15 amino acids long. V shed 1 base and J shed 8 bases, with 16 bases lying between them. The CDR3, as DNA: TGTGCCAGCAGCGTATTCCAGGGCTCTGACGATGAGCAGTTCTTC. This gives the protein CASSVFQGSDDEQFF.

This clonotype has more than one count but fewer than ten. The chain uses TRBV19 and TRBJ2-2; D remains ambiguous. Trimming took 7 bases from V and 6 from J, leaving 15 bases between them. Germline V lookup: CDR1 LNHDA, CDR2 SQIVND (reference sequence). The CDR3 is 14 amino acids. The CDR3 region is CASMTVGVAGELFF. CDR3 coding DNA: TGTGCCAGTATGACCGTTGGGGTGGCCGGGGAGCTGTTTTTT. Together with reference TRBV19 and TRBJ2-2, the CDR3 gives the full variable domain: DGGITQSPKYLFRKEGQNVTLSCEQNLNHDAMYWYRQDPGQGLRLIYYSQIVNDFQKGDIAEGYSVSREKKESFPLTVTSAQKNPTAFYLCASMTVGVAGELFFGEGSRLTVL.

Ten or more counts support this clonotype. The J gene is TRBJ1-4, the V gene TRBV28; no clear D. V was pared by 3 bases and J by 3 bases, with 8 bases between. The CDR3 extends over 14 amino acids. Looked up from germline, CDR1 is MDHEN and CDR2 is SYDVKM. CDR3 coding DNA: TGTGCCAGCAGTTTCCTTGATTCTAATGAAAAACTGTTTTTT. Translating it yields CASSFLDSNEKLFF. Drawing the rest from reference TRBV28 and TRBJ1-4, the complete variable domain is DVKVTQSSRYLVKRTGEKVFLECVQDMDHENMFWYRQDPGLGLRLIYFSYDVKMKEKGDIPEGYSVSREKKERFSLILESASTNQTSMYLCASSFLDSNEKLFFGSGTQLSVL.

With respect to this clonotype: This clone may be a read error of a much larger clone one base away. The rearrangement uses TRBV6-5 and TRBJ2-3, with 9 bases aligning to TRBD2. The CDR3 is made up of 15 amino acids. CDR1 is MNHEY and CDR2 is SVGAGI in the germline V gene. The CDR3 DNA reads TGTGCCAGCAGTTTAGCGGGAGCAGGCACAGATACGGAGTATTTT. This encodes CASSLAGAGTDTEYF.

As regards this clonotype: The junction shows a germline mismatch at one end, possibly a read error. The chain combines TRBV6-1 with TRBJ1-1; 7 bases are a match to TRBD1. Germline lookup yields CDR1 MNHNS and CDR2 SASEGT. The CDR3 consists of 11 residues. CDR3 loop: CACRGGGEAFF. The CDR3 region has the DNA TGTGCCTGCAGGGGGGGGGGTGAAGCTTTCTTT.

The rearrangement uses TRBV20-1 and TRBJ2-1; the match to TRBD1 covers 8 bases. V was pared by 0 bases and J by 3 bases, with 7 bases of the junction left unmatched. CDR1 is DFQATT and CDR2 is SNEGSKA in the germline V gene (reference sequence). The length of the CDR3 is 16 residues. The CDR3 reads CSARDAGGQLYNEQFF. The CDR3 region has the DNA TGCAGTGCTAGAGACGCAGGGGGCCAGCTCTACAATGAGCAGTTCTTC.

The table lists this clonotype with a few counts. DNA of the CDR3: TGTGCCAGCAGCTTAACATACCCCGACTACAATGAGCAGTTCTTC. Encoded protein: CASSLTYPDYNEQFF. The V gene is TRBV11-3, the J gene TRBJ2-1; D gene unclear. Trimming pared 2 bases from V and 3 bases from J, leaving 11 bases between. The CDR3 has 15 residues. Germline-derived CDR1 and CDR2 are SGHNT and YENEEA.

This clonotype was recorded a few times. The rearrangement uses TRBV20-1 and TRBJ1-4, with a weak D call TRBD1 (5 bases). V was cut by 5 bases and J by 4 bases, with 14 bases left in between. In germline, CDR1 is DFQATT, CDR2 SNEGSKA (reference sequence). The CDR3 has 14 amino acids. The CDR3 DNA follows: TGCAGTGCTCCCGAGCAGGGCCTTAATGAAAAACTGTTTTTT. It is translated as CSAPEQGLNEKLFF.

This clonotype showed up just once. The chain employs TRBV7-9 and TRBJ2-1; D is ambiguous. CDR1 is SEHNR and CDR2 is FQNEAQ in the germline V gene (reference sequence). V was shortened by 3 bases and J by 9 bases, with 6 bases between the two germline ends. The CDR3 is 11 amino acids. The DNA of the CDR3 is TGTGCCAGCAGCTTCGGTCTTGAGCAGTTCTTC. The encoded protein is CASSFGLEQFF.

In the case of this clonotype: One end of the junction fails to match germline, which may point to a read error. The V and J genes are TRBV7-8 and TRBJ2-7; 7 bases are a match to TRBD1. Germline V lookup: CDR1 SGHVS, CDR2 FQNEAQ. This CDR3 spans 15 amino acids. Here the CDR3 DNA reads TGTGCCAGCAGCTTCCGGGACAGAGGTGCGGACGAGCAATACTTC. This encodes CASSFRDRGADEQYF.

This clonotype was seen repeatedly, ten times or more. V gene TRBV7-2 combines with J gene TRBJ2-2, with TRBD2 matching 10 bases. Germline V gene data show CDR1 as SGHTA and CDR2 as FQGNSA. CDR3 size: 17 residues. V lost 1 base and J lost 5; bases outside the gene matches: 7. The CDR3 sequence: CASSLVTSGILTGELFF. CDR3 in DNA: TGTGCCAGCAGCTTAGTCACTAGCGGGATCCTGACCGGGGAGCTGTTTTTT.

This clonotype appeared many times. The J gene is TRBJ2-1, the V gene TRBV12-3 or TRBV12-4; 12 bases are a match to TRBD2. The CDR3 sequence is 14 residues long. V lost 6 bases to trimming and J lost 7 bases; unmatched junction nucleotides: 4. DNA for the CDR3: TGTGCCAGCAGAGGACTAGCGGGGCCAAATGAGCAGTTCTTC. This codes for CASRGLAGPNEQFF.

In this sample, this clonotype turned up many times. The chain employs TRBV3-1 and TRBJ1-1, with D perhaps TRBD1 (5 bases). Per the germline V gene, CDR1 is LGHDT and CDR2 is YNNKEL (reference sequence). The V end was cut by 1 base, the J end by 5 bases, with 14 bases between. This CDR3 spans 15 amino acids. The CDR3 DNA is TGTGCCAGCAGCCAAGGACAGTATGAAGGGACTGAAGCTTTCTTT. Translation gives CASSQGQYEGTEAFF. Based on the CDR3 plus reference TRBV3-1 and TRBJ1-1, the full variable domain is DTAVSQTPKYLVTQMGNDKSIKCEQNLGHDTMYWYKQDSKKFLKIMFSYNNKELIINETVPNRFSPKSPDKAHLNLHINSLELGDSAVYFCASSQGQYEGTEAFFGQGTRLTVV.

At least ten counts were recorded for this clonotype. This chain uses TRBV6-1 with TRBJ1-4, with unresolved D. The CDR3 spans 19 residues. V gave up 3 bases and J gave up 0 bases, with 20 bases separating them. Looked up from germline, CDR1 is MNHNS and CDR2 is SASEGT. The CDR3 DNA is TGTGCCAGCAGTGACCCTCTTGGACTGCTCGCGTCAACTAATGAAAAACTGTTTTTT. Residues: CASSDPLGLLASTNEKLFF.

Concerning this clonotype itself: A junction end diverges from the germline sequence, so it may reflect a read error. The V call is TRBV7-2, the J call TRBJ1-1; a weak D match, TRBD1 (5 bases). Germline V gives CDR1 SGHTA, CDR2 FQGNSA. This CDR3 spans 14 amino acids. The CDR3 loop is CASTLAGGGTEAFF. CDR3 DNA sequence: TGTGCCAGCACCTTAGCGGGGGGTGGCACTGAAGCTTTCTTT.

This clonotype appeared many times. The rearrangement uses TRBV3-1 and TRBJ1-1, with D unclear. CDR3 length: 14 amino acids. Per the germline V gene, CDR1 is LGHDT and CDR2 is YNNKEL (reference sequence). Trimming took 1 base from V and 2 from J, leaving 8 bases between them. CDR3 bases: TGTGCCAGCAGCCAAGTGGCGGGCAACACTGAAGCTTTCTTT. Amino acids: CASSQVAGNTEAFF.